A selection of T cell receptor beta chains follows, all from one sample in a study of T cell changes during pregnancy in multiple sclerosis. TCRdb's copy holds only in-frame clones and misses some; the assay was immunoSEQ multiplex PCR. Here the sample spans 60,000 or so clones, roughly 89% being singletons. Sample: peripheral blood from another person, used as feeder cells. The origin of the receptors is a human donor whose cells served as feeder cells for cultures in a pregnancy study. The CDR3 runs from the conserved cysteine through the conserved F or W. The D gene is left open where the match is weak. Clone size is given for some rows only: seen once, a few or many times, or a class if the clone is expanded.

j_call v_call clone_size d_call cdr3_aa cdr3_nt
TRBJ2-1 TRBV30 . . CAWVPDFDEQFF TGTGCCTGGGTCCCGGACTTTGATGAGCAGTTCTTC
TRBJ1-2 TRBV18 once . CASSLGQGYTF TGTGCCAGCTCACTCGGACAGGGCTACACCTTC
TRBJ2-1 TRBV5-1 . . CASSPDPTGRANEQFF TGCGCCAGCAGCCCCGACCCGACAGGTCGGGCCAATGAGCAGTTCTTC
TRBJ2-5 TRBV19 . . CASSINSLQETQYF TGTGCCAGTAGTATTAACAGCCTTCAAGAGACCCAGTACTTC
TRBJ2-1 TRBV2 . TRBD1 CASSGTGRSYNEQFF TGTGCCAGCAGTGGGACAGGGCGTTCCTACAATGAGCAGTTCTTC
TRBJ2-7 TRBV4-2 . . CASSQDVTLPYEQYF TGTGCCAGCAGCCAAGACGTCACTTTACCTTACGAGCAGTACTTC
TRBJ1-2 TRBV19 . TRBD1 CASSPNGQDNYGYTF TGTGCCAGTAGCCCGAACGGACAGGATAACTATGGCTACACCTTC
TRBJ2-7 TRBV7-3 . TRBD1 CASSLGGQASYEQYF TGTGCCAGCAGCTTAGGGGGACAGGCTTCCTACGAGCAGTACTTC
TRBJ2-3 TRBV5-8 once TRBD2 CASSLILALTSSTDTQYF TGTGCCAGCAGCTTGATACTAGCGCTCACCTCTAGCACAGATACGCAGTATTTT
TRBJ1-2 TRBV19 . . CASSIEHPANYGYTF TGTGCCAGTAGTATAGAACATCCGGCTAACTATGGCTACACCTTC
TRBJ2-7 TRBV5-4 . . CASSPGSYEQYF TGTGCCAGCAGCCCGGGGAGCTACGAGCAGTACTTC
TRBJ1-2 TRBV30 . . CAWSHREYGYTF TGTGCCTGGAGCCACCGGGAGTATGGCTACACCTTC
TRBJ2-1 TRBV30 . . CAWSVGTHNEQFF TGTGCCTGGAGTGTCGGGACTCACAATGAGCAGTTCTTC
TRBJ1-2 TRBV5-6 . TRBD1 CARRDRGRSANYGYTF TGTGCCAGAAGGGACAGGGGTAGGTCAGCTAACTATGGCTACACCTTC
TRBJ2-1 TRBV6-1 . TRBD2 CASSVLAGGNNEQFF TGTGCCAGCAGTGTCCTAGCGGGGGGAAACAATGAGCAGTTCTTC
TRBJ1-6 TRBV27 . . CASRAQGYYNSPLHF TGTGCCAGCAGGGCACAGGGATACTATAATTCACCCCTCCACTTT
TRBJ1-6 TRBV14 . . CASSQALFSPLHF TGTGCCAGCAGTCAAGCCCTCTTTTCACCCCTCCACTTT
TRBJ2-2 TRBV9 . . CASSVGLDAGELFF TGTGCCAGCAGCGTCGGGCTGGACGCCGGGGAGCTGTTTTTT
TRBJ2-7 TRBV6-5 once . CASSSLGEISYEQYF TGTGCCAGCAGCTCTCTTGGGGAGATCTCCTACGAGCAGTACTTC
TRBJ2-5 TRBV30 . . CAWTLGVQETQYF TGTGCCTGGACCTTGGGGGTCCAAGAGACCCAGTACTTC
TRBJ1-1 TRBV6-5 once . CASSYSELMNTEAFF TGTGCCAGCAGTTACTCCGAATTAATGAACACTGAAGCTTTCTTT
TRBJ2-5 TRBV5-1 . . CASSLLGAEETQYF TGCGCCAGCAGCTTACTAGGGGCAGAAGAGACCCAGTACTTC
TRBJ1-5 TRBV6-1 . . CASSDGQGSKPQHF TGTGCCAGCAGTGATGGCCAGGGTAGTAAGCCCCAGCATTTT
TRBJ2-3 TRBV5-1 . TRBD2 CASSVPGLAGGTDTQYF TGCGCCAGCAGCGTACCGGGACTAGCGGGGGGGACAGATACGCAGTATTTT
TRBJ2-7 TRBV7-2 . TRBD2 CASSLESASGSYEQYF TGTGCCAGCAGCTTAGAGAGTGCTAGCGGGAGCTACGAGCAGTACTTC
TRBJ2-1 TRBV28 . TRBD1 CASRPPLPDRGRRNEQFF TGTGCCAGCAGACCCCCCCTTCCGGACAGGGGGCGAAGGAATGAGCAGTTCTTC
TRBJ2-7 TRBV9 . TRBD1 CASSVAGTGVSEQYF TGTGCCAGCAGCGTAGCCGGGACAGGGGTGAGCGAGCAGTACTTC
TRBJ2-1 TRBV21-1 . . CASSKELGSGRLYNEQFF TGTGCCAGCAGCAAAGAACTTGGCAGCGGGAGGCTCTACAATGAGCAGTTCTTC